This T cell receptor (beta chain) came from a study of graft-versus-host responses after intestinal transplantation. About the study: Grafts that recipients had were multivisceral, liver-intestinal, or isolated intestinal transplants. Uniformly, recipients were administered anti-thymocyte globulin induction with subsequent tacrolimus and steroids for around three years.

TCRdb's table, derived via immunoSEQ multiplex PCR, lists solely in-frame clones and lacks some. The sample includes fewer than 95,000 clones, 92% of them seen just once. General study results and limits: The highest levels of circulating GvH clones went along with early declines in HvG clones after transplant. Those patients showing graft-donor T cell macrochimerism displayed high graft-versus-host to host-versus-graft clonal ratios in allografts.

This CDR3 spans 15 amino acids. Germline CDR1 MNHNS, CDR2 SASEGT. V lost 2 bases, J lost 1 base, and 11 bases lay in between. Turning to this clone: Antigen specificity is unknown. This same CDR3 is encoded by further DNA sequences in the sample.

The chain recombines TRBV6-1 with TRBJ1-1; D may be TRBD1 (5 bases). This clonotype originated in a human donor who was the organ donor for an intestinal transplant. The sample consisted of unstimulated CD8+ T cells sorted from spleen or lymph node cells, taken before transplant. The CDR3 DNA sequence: TGTGCCAGCAGTGAATTGGGCAGGGCGAACACTGAAGCTTTCTTT. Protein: CASSELGRANTEAFF.